The rows below give T cell receptor beta chains drawn from one sample of a study of blood T cell repertoires in COVID-19. The method was immunoSEQ multiplex PCR; TCRdb's version includes in-frame clones alone and lacks a portion of them. Of a few hundred thousand clones listed, roughly 88% are singletons. The sample consisted of peripheral blood. Receptor source: a man aged 80 or over with acute or convalescent COVID-19. Both conserved end residues are part of each CDR3. D genes are given only for firm matches. Expanded clones are given a class, and other clones once, few, many or no size at all.

v_gene: TRBV11-3
d_gene: TRBD1
abundance: .
j_gene: TRBJ2-5
CDR3aa: CASSPGQGESGETQYF
CDR3nt: TGTGCCAGCAGCCCGGGACAGGGGGAATCGGGAGAGACCCAGTACTTC

v_gene: TRBV9
d_gene: TRBD1
abundance: .
j_gene: TRBJ2-7
CDR3aa: CASSVGGMTGANEQYF
CDR3nt: TGTGCCAGCAGCGTAGGTGGGATGACAGGGGCGAACGAGCAGTACTTC

v_gene: TRBV6-7
d_gene: TRBD2
abundance: .
j_gene: TRBJ2-1
CDR3aa: CASSYSKFKRGANNEQFF
CDR3nt: TGTGCCAGCAGTTACTCGAAGTTCAAGCGGGGGGCTAACAATGAGCAGTTCTTC

v_gene: TRBV4-3
d_gene: TRBD1
abundance: .
j_gene: TRBJ1-6
CDR3aa: CASSQEQGDNSPLHF
CDR3nt: TGCGCCAGCAGCCAAGAGCAGGGGGATAATTCACCCCTCCACTTT

v_gene: TRBV7-2
d_gene: .
abundance: few
j_gene: TRBJ2-5
CDR3aa: CASSSDWGETQYF
CDR3nt: TGTGCCAGCAGCTCGGACTGGGGAGAGACCCAGTACTTC

v_gene: TRBV21-1
d_gene: .
abundance: .
j_gene: TRBJ1-5
CDR3aa: CASSIRSRARLGGNQPQHF
CDR3nt: TGTGCCAGCAGCATAAGGAGCAGGGCAAGGTTAGGGGGCAATCAGCCCCAGCATTTT

v_gene: TRBV11-1
d_gene: TRBD2
abundance: .
j_gene: TRBJ2-1
CDR3aa: CASSLALAGAQIYNEQFF
CDR3nt: TGTGCCAGCAGCTTAGCACTAGCGGGAGCCCAGATCTACAATGAGCAGTTCTTC

v_gene: TRBV19
d_gene: .
abundance: .
j_gene: TRBJ1-1
CDR3aa: CASSIARQENTEAFF
CDR3nt: TGTGCCAGTAGTATTGCCCGACAGGAGAACACTGAAGCTTTCTTT

v_gene: TRBV6-5
d_gene: .
abundance: .
j_gene: TRBJ2-3
CDR3aa: CASSRGSSVTDTQYF
CDR3nt: TGTGCCAGCAGTCGGGGGAGTTCCGTCACAGATACGCAGTATTTT

v_gene: TRBV5-4
d_gene: .
abundance: .
j_gene: TRBJ2-5
CDR3aa: CASSLAGNQETQYF
CDR3nt: TGTGCCAGCAGCTTGGCAGGAAACCAAGAGACCCAGTACTTC

v_gene: TRBV4-2
d_gene: .
abundance: .
j_gene: TRBJ2-1
CDR3aa: CASSPSGVLNEQFF
CDR3nt: TGTGCCAGCAGCCCTTCGGGGGTCTTGAATGAGCAGTTCTTC

v_gene: TRBV12-3/TRBV12-4
d_gene: TRBD1
abundance: .
j_gene: TRBJ2-7
CDR3aa: CASSRQGYEQYF
CDR3nt: TGTGCCAGCAGCCGACAGGGCTACGAGCAGTACTTC

v_gene: TRBV6-4
d_gene: .
abundance: .
j_gene: TRBJ2-7
CDR3aa: CASLRGGRNYEQYF
CDR3nt: TGTGCCAGCCTAAGAGGCGGTCGTAACTACGAGCAGTACTTC

v_gene: TRBV19
d_gene: .
abundance: .
j_gene: TRBJ2-2
CDR3aa: CASSTYREGELFF
CDR3nt: TGTGCCAGTAGTACCTACAGGGAAGGGGAGCTGTTTTTT

v_gene: TRBV6-8
d_gene: .
abundance: .
j_gene: TRBJ2-7
CDR3aa: CASSPYRDYEQYF
CDR3nt: TGTGCCAGCAGCCCCTACAGGGACTACGAGCAGTACTTC

v_gene: TRBV18
d_gene: .
abundance: once
j_gene: TRBJ2-7
CDR3aa: CASSPGAIREQYF
CDR3nt: TGTGCCAGCTCACCAGGGGCGATACGGGAGCAGTACTTC

v_gene: TRBV2
d_gene: TRBD2
abundance: .
j_gene: TRBJ2-1
CDR3aa: CASSALAGSYNEQFF
CDR3nt: TGTGCCAGCAGTGCCTTAGCGGGGAGCTACAATGAGCAGTTCTTC

v_gene: TRBV5-1
d_gene: TRBD1
abundance: few
j_gene: TRBJ1-1
CDR3aa: CASSSRQGVNTEAFF
CDR3nt: TGCGCCAGCAGCTCGAGACAGGGTGTGAACACTGAAGCTTTCTTT

v_gene: TRBV28
d_gene: .
abundance: .
j_gene: TRBJ1-1
CDR3aa: CASARNTEAFF
CDR3nt: TGTGCCAGCGCGCGTAATACTGAAGCTTTCTTT

v_gene: TRBV7-3
d_gene: TRBD1
abundance: .
j_gene: TRBJ1-2
CDR3aa: CASSSQGQDLEGYTF
CDR3nt: TGTGCCAGCAGCTCACAGGGACAGGATTTGGAAGGCTACACCTTC

v_gene: TRBV15
d_gene: .
abundance: .
j_gene: TRBJ2-2
CDR3aa: CATSWDGGGTNTGELFF
CDR3nt: TGTGCCACCAGCTGGGACGGGGGAGGCACGAACACCGGGGAGCTGTTTTTT

v_gene: TRBV19
d_gene: .
abundance: .
j_gene: TRBJ2-7
CDR3aa: CASSMTRTGLWEQYF
CDR3nt: TGTGCCAGTAGTATGACCCGGACGGGACTGTGGGAGCAGTACTTC

v_gene: TRBV12-3/TRBV12-4
d_gene: .
abundance: .
j_gene: TRBJ2-7
CDR3aa: CASSPRVIQYF
CDR3nt: TGTGCCAGCAGTCCCCGAGTAATCCAGTACTTC

v_gene: TRBV28
d_gene: TRBD1
abundance: .
j_gene: TRBJ2-7
CDR3aa: CASSPGQGGEQYF
CDR3nt: TGTGCCAGCAGTCCGGGACAGGGTGGGGAGCAGTACTTC

v_gene: TRBV7-8
d_gene: TRBD1
abundance: few
j_gene: TRBJ1-1
CDR3aa: CASSVTGATEAFF
CDR3nt: TGTGCCAGCAGCGTAACAGGGGCCACTGAAGCTTTCTTT

v_gene: TRBV6-6
d_gene: .
abundance: .
j_gene: TRBJ1-5
CDR3aa: CASREEGRSNQPQHF
CDR3nt: TGTGCCAGCAGGGAGGAGGGCAGGAGCAATCAGCCCCAGCATTTT

v_gene: TRBV7-9
d_gene: .
abundance: .
j_gene: TRBJ2-1
CDR3aa: CASSLTGSSNEQFF
CDR3nt: TGTGCCAGCAGCTTAACAGGGTCCTCCAATGAGCAGTTCTTC

v_gene: TRBV7-2
d_gene: TRBD1
abundance: once
j_gene: TRBJ2-7
CDR3aa: CASSKHRGTYEQYF
CDR3nt: TGTGCCAGCAGCAAACACAGGGGAACCTACGAGCAGTACTTC

v_gene: TRBV7-9
d_gene: .
abundance: once
j_gene: TRBJ1-2
CDR3aa: CASGDDRGFYGYTF
CDR3nt: TGTGCCAGCGGGGACGATAGGGGGTTTTATGGCTACACCTTC

v_gene: TRBV7-2
d_gene: TRBD2
abundance: .
j_gene: TRBJ2-3
CDR3aa: CASSLVLAGYTDTQYF
CDR3nt: TGTGCCAGCAGCTTAGTGCTAGCGGGATACACAGATACGCAGTATTTT

v_gene: TRBV2
d_gene: TRBD2
abundance: .
j_gene: TRBJ2-1
CDR3aa: CASTRLAGGGEQFF
CDR3nt: TGTGCCAGCACCCGACTAGCGGGAGGCGGTGAGCAGTTCTTC

v_gene: TRBV28
d_gene: TRBD2
abundance: .
j_gene: TRBJ2-7
CDR3aa: CASSSPGLAYEQYF
CDR3nt: TGTGCCAGCAGCTCACCGGGACTAGCCTACGAGCAGTACTTC

v_gene: TRBV27
d_gene: .
abundance: once
j_gene: TRBJ2-7
CDR3aa: CASSPGLLLGEQYF
CDR3nt: TGTGCCAGCAGTCCGGGACTTCTACTAGGCGAGCAGTACTTC

v_gene: TRBV7-8
d_gene: .
abundance: .
j_gene: TRBJ1-2
CDR3aa: CASSLVAGAVGGYTF
CDR3nt: TGTGCCAGCAGCTTAGTGGCAGGGGCAGTGGGTGGCTACACCTTC

v_gene: TRBV30
d_gene: TRBD1
abundance: .
j_gene: TRBJ2-3
CDR3aa: CAWSVLRQGDPAFTDTQYF
CDR3nt: TGTGCCTGGAGTGTTTTACGGCAGGGGGATCCCGCCTTCACAGATACGCAGTATTTT

v_gene: TRBV15
d_gene: TRBD1
abundance: .
j_gene: TRBJ1-2
CDR3aa: CATSRGDSNYGYTF
CDR3nt: TGTGCCACCAGCAGAGGGGACAGCAACTATGGCTACACCTTC

v_gene: TRBV3-1/TRBV3-2
d_gene: TRBD1
abundance: .
j_gene: TRBJ2-5
CDR3aa: CASSQTTGPETQYF
CDR3nt: TGTGCCAGCAGCCAAACGACAGGGCCAGAGACCCAGTACTTC

v_gene: TRBV7-2
d_gene: .
abundance: once
j_gene: TRBJ2-7
CDR3aa: CASSFWTPSYEQYF
CDR3nt: TGTGCCAGCAGCTTTTGGACTCCCTCCTACGAGCAGTACTTC

v_gene: TRBV3-1/TRBV3-2
d_gene: TRBD1
abundance: .
j_gene: TRBJ1-1
CDR3aa: CASSPLTGINTEAFF
CDR3nt: TGTGCCAGCAGCCCTCTGACAGGGATAAACACTGAAGCTTTCTTT

v_gene: TRBV11-2
d_gene: .
abundance: once
j_gene: TRBJ2-7
CDR3aa: CASSQGHSNPYEQYF
CDR3nt: TGTGCCAGCAGCCAGGGACATTCGAACCCCTACGAGCAGTACTTC

v_gene: TRBV3-1/TRBV3-2
d_gene: TRBD2
abundance: once
j_gene: TRBJ2-7
CDR3aa: CASQAGLAGGRYYEQYF
CDR3nt: TGTGCCAGCCAGGCGGGACTAGCGGGGGGGAGGTACTACGAGCAGTACTTC